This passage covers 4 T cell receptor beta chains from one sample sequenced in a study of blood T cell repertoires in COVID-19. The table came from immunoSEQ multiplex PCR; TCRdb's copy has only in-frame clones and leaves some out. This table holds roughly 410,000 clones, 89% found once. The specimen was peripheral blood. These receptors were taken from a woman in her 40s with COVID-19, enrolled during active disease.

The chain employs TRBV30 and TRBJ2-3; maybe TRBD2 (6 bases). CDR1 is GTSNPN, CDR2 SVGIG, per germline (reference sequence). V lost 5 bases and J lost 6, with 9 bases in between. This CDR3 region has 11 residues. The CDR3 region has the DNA TGTGCCTGGGCCCGGGAGGATACGCAGTATTTT. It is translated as CAWAREDTQYF.

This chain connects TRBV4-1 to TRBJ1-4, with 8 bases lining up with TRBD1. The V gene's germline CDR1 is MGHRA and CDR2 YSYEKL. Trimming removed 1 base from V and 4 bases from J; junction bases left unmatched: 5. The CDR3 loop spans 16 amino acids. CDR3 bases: TGCGCCAGCAGCCAAGTGACAGGGGCCCTTAATGAAAAACTGTTTTTT. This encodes CASSQVTGALNEKLFF.

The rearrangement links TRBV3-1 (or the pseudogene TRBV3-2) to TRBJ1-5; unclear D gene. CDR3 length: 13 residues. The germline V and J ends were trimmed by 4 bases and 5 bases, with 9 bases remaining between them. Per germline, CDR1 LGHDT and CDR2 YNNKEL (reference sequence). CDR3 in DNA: TGTGCCAGCAGCCCCTCACCAGATCAGCCCCAGCATTTT. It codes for CASSPSPDQPQHF.

The CDR3 protein is CASRSWSGTQSTDTQYF. As DNA, the CDR3 is TGTGCCAGCAGATCATGGTCCGGGACACAGAGCACAGATACGCAGTATTTT. V usage is TRBV2 and J usage is TRBJ2-3; TRBD1 is a possible D gene (6 bases). Trimming stripped 6 bases from V and 0 bases from J, with 19 bases between. Germline lookup yields CDR1 SNHLY and CDR2 FYNNEI. This CDR3 has 17 residues.